The 19 T cell receptor beta chains below come from one sample, sequenced in a study of shared clonotypes between healthy human individuals. Libraries were prepared by immunoSEQ multiplex PCR; TCRdb keeps only in-frame clonotypes and omits some of them. The sample holds about 2 million clones, less than 95% seen once. CD45RO negativity and positive selection for CCR7 defined naive CD8 cells, a population that excluded terminally differentiated effector memory CD45RA+ cells. The sample consisted of naive CD8+ T cells sorted from blood. The receptors were sampled from a man between 18 and 29 years old in good health.

The chain is built from TRBV6-5 and TRBJ2-5, with 9 bases lining up with TRBD1. The J call is uncertain, as TRBJ2-7 better fits the DNA end. The CDR3 contains 13 residues. CDR1 and CDR2 (germline): MNHEY, SVGAGI. The CDR3 region has the DNA TGTGCCAGCAGTAACCGGGACAGGGACGAGCAGTACTTC. It codes for CASSNRDRDEQYF.

The chain joins TRBV11-2 to TRBJ1-4, with D perhaps matching TRBD1 (5 bases). The CDR3 sequence is 15 residues long. The V end was cut by 5 bases, the J end by 8 bases, with 18 bases between. The germline V gene encodes CDR1 SGHAT and CDR2 FQNNGV. The chain's CDR3 is CASSPGTPFGEKLFF. Written as DNA, the CDR3 is TGTGCCAGCAGCCCCGGGACTCCTTTCGGGGAAAAACTGTTTTTT.

In its sample, this clone was seen once. The rearrangement joins TRBV29-1 to TRBJ2-2; D unclear. V lost 5 bases to trimming and J lost 7 bases, with 8 bases between them. Per the germline V gene, CDR1 is SQVTM and CDR2 is ANQGSEA. This CDR3 spans 11 amino acids. The CDR3, as DNA: TGCAGCGTTCATAAGGACGGGGAGCTGTTTTTT. Its translation: CSVHKDGELFF.

This chain links TRBV18 with TRBJ2-5; 13 bases align to TRBD2. CDR1 KGHSH and CDR2 LQKENI come from the germline V gene. V shed 3 bases and J 5 bases; nucleotides not matched to a gene: 6. The CDR3 covers 16 residues. CDR3 sequence: CASSPRTSGSWETQYF. The CDR3 bases are TGTGCCAGCTCACCTCGGACTAGCGGGAGTTGGGAGACCCAGTACTTC.

The chain joins TRBV27 to TRBJ2-3; 10 bases match TRBD2. CDR1 and CDR2 from the germline V gene are MNHEY and SMNVEV (reference sequence). This CDR3 has 17 residues. Trimming at V came to 5 bases and at J to 3 bases, leaving 11 bases not matched to a gene. Written as DNA, the CDR3 is TGTGCCAGCAGTCTTCGGCAAGGACTAGCGGTAACAGATACGCAGTATTTT. This translates into CASSLRQGLAVTDTQYF.

V is TRBV6-5 and J is TRBJ2-3, with D tentatively TRBD2 (5 bases). This CDR3 is 16 amino acids long. Between the trimmed V and J ends, which lost 4 bases and 4 bases, there was a span of 18 bases. From germline, CDR1 is MNHEY and CDR2 SVGAGI. The CDR3 region has the DNA TGTGCCAGCAGTTCTCCAAGGGAGACTTCCGCAGATACGCAGTATTTT. Translating gives CASSSPRETSADTQYF.

The CDR3 DNA is TGTGCCAGCAGTTTATCACCCCATGGGCTACCACCGGGGATTGAGCAGTTCTTC. Amino acid sequence: CASSLSPHGLPPGIEQFF. The rearrangement uses TRBV27 and TRBJ2-1, with D perhaps matching TRBD2 (5 bases). Looked up from germline, CDR1 is MNHEY and CDR2 is SMNVEV (reference sequence). V was trimmed by 0 bases and J by 9 bases, leaving 24 bases between them. This CDR3 region has 18 residues.

The rearrangement joins TRBV29-1 to TRBJ2-3, with 7 bases aligning to TRBD2. Germline V gives CDR1 SQVTM, CDR2 ANQGSEA. Germline trimming cut 3 bases from V and 2 bases from J; bases unmatched to any gene: 8. The CDR3 has 15 amino acids. The CDR3 nucleotides are TGCAGCGTTGAGGGAGGGGACGGACCCACAGATACGCAGTATTTT. This encodes CSVEGGDGPTDTQYF.

In nucleotides, the CDR3 is TGTGCCAGCAGCCCGACTAGCGGGCCCTACAATGAGCAGTTCTTC. This sequence encodes CASSPTSGPYNEQFF. The rearrangement uses TRBV13 and TRBJ2-1; 10 positions match TRBD2. The germline CDR1 and CDR2 sequences are PRHDT and FYEKMQ (reference sequence). The CDR3 is 15 amino acids. V dropped 5 bases and J dropped 2; count of bases not matched to a gene: 3.

The rearrangement uses TRBV19 and TRBJ2-1; D remains unclear. This CDR3 is built from 15 residues. Trimming cost V 3 bases and J 2 bases, with 11 bases left between them. The V gene's germline CDR1 is LNHDA and CDR2 SQIVND (reference sequence). In nucleotides, the CDR3 is TGTGCCAGTAGTATTGCCTCCCTAACCTACAATGAGCAGTTCTTC. Translation gives CASSIASLTYNEQFF.

Here the CDR3 reads CASSLGLDTQYF. CDR3 DNA sequence: TGTGCCAGCAGCTTAGGGCTAGATACGCAGTATTTT. The chain carries TRBV5-4 and TRBJ2-3, with D hard to call. Looked up from germline, CDR1 is SGHNT and CDR2 is YYREEE (reference sequence). Trimming stripped 2 bases from V and 5 bases from J, with 6 bases between. This CDR3 has 12 amino acids.

The chain recombines TRBV6-1 with TRBJ2-7; D gene ambiguous. V shed 1 base and J shed 3 bases, with 13 bases lying between them. Germline V CDR1 and CDR2: MNHNS, SASEGT. The length of the CDR3 is 15 residues. Written as DNA, the CDR3 is TGTGCCAGCAGTGAAGTTCGGCAGTTTGACTACGAGCAGTACTTC. Protein sequence: CASSEVRQFDYEQYF.

Note on this clone: At one end, the junction sequence differs from germline, possibly due to a read error. The rearrangement joins TRBV19 to TRBJ2-7, with 7 nucleotides matching TRBD1. Germline CDR1 is LNHDA and CDR2 is SQIVND (reference sequence). The CDR3 contains 16 residues. CDR3 sequence reads: CARTKQIGDSLRRRHF. The CDR3 DNA follows: TGTGCCAGGACGAAACAGATAGGGGACAGTCTCCGCCGGCGGCACTTC.

The chain employs TRBV7-2 and TRBJ1-2; TRBD1 is a possible D gene (6 bases). The CDR3 is made up of 13 amino acids. V gave up 1 base and J gave up 3 bases, with 6 bases separating them. Germline V gene sequence: CDR1 SGHTA, CDR2 FQGNSA. The CDR3 is CASSLGTDYGYTF. CDR3 in DNA: TGTGCCAGCAGCTTAGGGACAGACTATGGCTACACCTTC.

This clone was observed a single time. The chain couples TRBV4-3 to TRBJ2-2, with 8 bases lining up with TRBD1. The CDR3 sequence is 17 residues long. CDR1 and CDR2 from the germline V gene are LGHNA and YSLEER. V shed 2 bases and J 3 bases; nucleotides not matched to a gene: 8. The CDR3 bases are TGCGCCAGCAGCCAAAACCCGGACAGGGATTACACCGGGGAGCTGTTTTTT. This translates into CASSQNPDRDYTGELFF.

Concerning this clone itself: Additional DNA sequences in this sample encode the identical CDR3. The chain combines TRBV6-5 with TRBJ2-1; a possible D gene is TRBD1 (5 bases). Per germline, CDR1 MNHEY and CDR2 SVGAGI. There are 12 residues in the CDR3. Trimming removed 2 bases from V and 6 bases from J, with 5 bases in between. The CDR3 spells CASSYGANEQFF. CDR3 sequence (DNA): TGTGCCAGCAGTTACGGGGCCAATGAGCAGTTCTTC.

The V and J genes are TRBV14 and TRBJ2-2; maybe TRBD1 (8 bases). The CDR3 sequence is 16 residues long. V was cut by 1 base and J by 5 bases, with 14 bases left in between. Germline V CDR1 and CDR2: SGHDN, FVKESK. CDR3 DNA: TGTGCCAGCAGCCAAGTCGACAGGGGAGGGACCGGGGAGCTGTTTTTT. Its protein product is CASSQVDRGGTGELFF.

The rearrangement uses TRBV6-1 and TRBJ1-2, with a tentative D call TRBD1 (6 bases). Per germline, CDR1 MNHNS and CDR2 SASEGT. V was shortened by 0 bases and J by 5 bases, with 19 bases between the two germline ends. There are 17 residues in the CDR3. CDR3: CASSEAIGTPAGYGYTF. CDR3 nucleotides: TGTGCCAGCAGTGAAGCGATCGGGACACCGGCGGGGTATGGCTACACCTTC.

The rearrangement uses TRBV30 and TRBJ1-1, with D tentatively TRBD1 (5 bases). In germline, CDR1 is GTSNPN, CDR2 SVGIG (reference sequence). This CDR3 is 14 amino acids long. Trimming removed 3 bases from V and 4 bases from J, with 15 bases in between. CDR3 in DNA: TGTGCCTGGAGCCAGGGTGATGTAAGCACTGAAGCTTTCTTT. Its translation is CAWSQGDVSTEAFF.